This section outlines one TCR beta chain sequence together with its context. Its antigen is undetermined. This record comes from a study of shared clonotypes between healthy human individuals. Overall study: The people who gave samples were a couple of women and a few men aged 18 to 49. Study observations and caveats: An anticipated effect of sequencing depth on clonotype sharing among donors was recognized.

As defined, naive CD8 cells were CD45RO-negative and positively selected for CCR7, with terminally differentiated effector memory CD45RA+ cells excluded. The junction had 2 bases not matched to a gene; V was cut back by 2 bases and J by 1 base. The CDR3 has 16 amino acids. Germline V gene lookup returns CDR1 MGHRA and CDR2 YSYEKL. Authors' processing steps: Because ImmunoSEQ provided only junction sequences with no quality scores, the filtering differed. The table came from immunoSEQ multiplex PCR; TCRdb's copy has only in-frame clones and leaves some out. Clone size and V and J calls were adopted from that table, with D and trimming inferred from the DNA. The repertoire holds around 2,000,000 clones, with over 85% as singletons.

The material sequenced was naive CD8+ T cells sorted from blood. J is TRBJ2-1 and V is TRBV4-1; TRBD2 matches 10 bases. The TCR was taken from a man aged 18 to 30 in good health. The CDR3 DNA reads as TGCGCCAGCAGCCAAAAAGCGGGGGGGTCCTACAATGAGCAGTTCTTC. Translating gives CASSQKAGGSYNEQFF.